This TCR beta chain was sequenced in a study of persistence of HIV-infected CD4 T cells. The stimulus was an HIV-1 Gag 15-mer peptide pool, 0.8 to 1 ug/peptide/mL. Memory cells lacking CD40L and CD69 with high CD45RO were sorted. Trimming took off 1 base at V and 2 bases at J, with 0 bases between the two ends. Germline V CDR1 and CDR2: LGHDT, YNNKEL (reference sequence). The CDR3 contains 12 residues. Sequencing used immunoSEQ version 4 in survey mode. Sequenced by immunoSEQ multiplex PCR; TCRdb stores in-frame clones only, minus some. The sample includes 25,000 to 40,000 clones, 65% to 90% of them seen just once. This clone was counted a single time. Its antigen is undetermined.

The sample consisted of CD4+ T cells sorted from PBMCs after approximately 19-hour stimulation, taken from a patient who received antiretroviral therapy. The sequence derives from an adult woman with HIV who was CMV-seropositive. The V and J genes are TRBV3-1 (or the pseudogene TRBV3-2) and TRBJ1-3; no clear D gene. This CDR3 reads CASSQAGNTIYF. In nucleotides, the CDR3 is TGTGCCAGCAGCCAAGCTGGAAACACCATATATTTT.